Following are 17 T cell receptor beta chains from one sample sequenced in a study of shared clonotypes between healthy human individuals. The naive CD8 population came from CD45RO-negative cells selected for CCR7, without terminally differentiated effector memory CD45RA+ cells. The assay was immunoSEQ multiplex PCR, and TCRdb's table has in-frame clones only and misses some. Here the sample spans 1.5 million to 2.5 million clones, approximately 94% being singletons. Material: naive CD8+ T cells sorted from blood. All receptors derive from a man aged 18 to 30 in good health.

The chain has TRBV4-3 and TRBJ2-1; TRBD2 agrees at 10 bases. The V gene end was trimmed by 0 bases and the J gene end by 0 bases; junction bases not matched to a gene: 2. There are 17 residues in the CDR3. Per the germline V gene, CDR1 is LGHNA and CDR2 is YSLEER. The CDR3 DNA sequence: TGCGCCAGCAGCCAAGATTCTAGCGGGAGCTCCTACAATGAGCAGTTCTTC. Amino acids: CASSQDSSGSSYNEQFF.

The CDR3 loop is CASSKGKGNSEPNGYTF. The CDR3 nucleotides are TGTGCCAGCAGCAAAGGGAAAGGGAATTCCGAACCTAATGGCTACACCTTC. The chain recombines TRBV21-1 with TRBJ1-2. TRBV21-1 is classified as a pseudogene. The CDR3 extends over 17 amino acids.

V usage is TRBV11-2 and J usage is TRBJ2-1, with 11 nucleotides matching TRBD2. Germline-derived CDR1 and CDR2 are SGHAT and FQNNGV. With V trimmed by 4 bases and J by 4 bases, 3 bases remained unmatched. CDR3 length equals 15 residues. The CDR3 bases are TGTGCCAGCAGCTCGGGACTAGCGGAGTACAATGAGCAGTTCTTC. Amino acids: CASSSGLAEYNEQFF.

The rearrangement joins TRBV7-6 to TRBJ1-2; D not resolved. The CDR3 length is 14 residues. V was cut by 5 bases and J by 0 bases, with 10 bases left in between. Germline CDR1 SGHVS, CDR2 FNYEAQ. CDR3 protein: CASSPAGSNYGYTF. The CDR3 nucleotides read TGTGCCAGCAGCCCGGCCGGCTCTAACTATGGCTACACCTTC.

The chain employs TRBV7-9 and TRBJ1-2; TRBD1 might be the D (5 bases). Trimming removed 7 bases from V and 5 bases from J, with 23 bases in between. The CDR3 is 16 residues long. The V gene's germline CDR1 is SEHNR and CDR2 FQNEAQ (reference sequence). CDR3 residues: CASIQQAVQPNYGYTF. The CDR3 DNA follows: TGTGCCAGCATCCAACAGGCGGTTCAGCCCAATTATGGCTACACCTTC.

V and J are TRBV2 and TRBJ2-7, with 10 bases lining up with TRBD1. The CDR3 runs to 15 residues. J was trimmed by 5 bases and V by 6 bases; bases with no gene match: 10. Per germline, CDR1 SNHLY and CDR2 FYNNEI. The CDR3 spells CASRAGTGVVHEQYF. The CDR3 DNA sequence: TGTGCCAGCAGGGCCGGGACAGGGGTTGTCCACGAGCAGTACTTC.

This sequence joins TRBV9 and TRBJ2-7, with a weak D call TRBD2 (6 bases). The CDR3 totals 15 residues. Germline V gives CDR1 SGDLS, CDR2 YYNGEE. The V and J ends lost 0 bases and 2 bases respectively, with 12 bases between them. CDR3 DNA: TGTGCCAGCAGCGTAGGGCGGGGCTCTCCCTACGAGCAGTACTTC. This encodes CASSVGRGSPYEQYF.

With regard to this clone: This CDR3 is also generated by other DNA sequences in the sample. The chain recombines TRBV6-5 with TRBJ2-2, with D possibly matching TRBD2 (6 bases). The V gene's germline CDR1 is MNHEY and CDR2 SVGAGI. This CDR3 region has 14 residues. V was trimmed by 2 bases and J by 5 bases, leaving 9 bases between them. CDR3 DNA: TGTGCCAGCAGTTACAACGGGGGTACCGGGGAGCTGTTTTTT. Translation gives CASSYNGGTGELFF.

The gene calls are TRBV6-1 and TRBJ1-4, with D unresolved. This CDR3 has 13 residues. The germline V gene has CDR1 MNHNS and CDR2 SASEGT. V lost 1 base and J 8 bases, leaving 8 bases between the germline ends. CDR3 sequence: CASSEDPEEKLFF. The DNA for the CDR3 is TGTGCCAGCAGTGAAGACCCTGAGGAAAAACTGTTTTTT.

The V and J genes are TRBV19 and TRBJ1-1, with D perhaps matching TRBD1 (6 bases). The CDR3 has 15 residues. V shed 5 bases and J shed 4 bases, with 17 bases lying between them. The germline gives CDR1 LNHDA, CDR2 SQIVND (reference sequence). The CDR3 coding sequence is TGTGCCAGTAGTTCGCTACAGGGCTTTGGCACTGAAGCTTTCTTT. This encodes CASSSLQGFGTEAFF.

The chain has TRBV25-1 and TRBJ2-2; D is undetermined. The germline V gene has CDR1 MGHDK and CDR2 SYGVNS. This CDR3 is 14 amino acids long. Trimming stripped 6 bases from V and 2 bases from J, with 10 bases between. The CDR3 loop is CASSRTDNTGELFF. The CDR3 DNA sequence: TGTGCCAGCAGCCGAACGGATAACACCGGGGAGCTGTTTTTT.

The chain links TRBV5-6 to TRBJ1-6; D might be TRBD1 (5 bases). V was shortened by 0 bases and J by 10 bases, with 11 bases between the two germline ends. The CDR3 extends over 14 amino acids. From germline, CDR1 is SGHDT and CDR2 YYEEEE. The CDR3, as DNA: TGTGCCAGCAGCTTGGAGGCAGGGACCTCACCCCTCCACTTT. Amino acids: CASSLEAGTSPLHF.

This chain joins TRBV4-1 and TRBJ2-7, with 7 nucleotides matching TRBD2. CDR1 is MGHRA and CDR2 is YSYEKL in the germline V gene. J gave up 2 bases and V 4 bases, and 8 bases lay outside the gene matches. The CDR3 length is 15 residues. The CDR3 DNA is TGCGCCAGCAGCCCAGGGCAGGCGGGGGCCTACGAGCAGTACTTC. It translates to CASSPGQAGAYEQYF.

The rearrangement uses TRBV10-3 and TRBJ2-5; unclear D gene. Per germline, CDR1 ENHRY and CDR2 SYGVKD. V was shortened by 0 bases and J by 0 bases, with 11 bases between the two germline ends. There are 16 residues in the CDR3. The CDR3 coding sequence is TGTGCCATCAGTGAGTCTACTACAGAGAACCAAGAGACCCAGTACTTC. Translating it yields CAISESTTENQETQYF.

V and J are TRBV2 and TRBJ2-1; D is ambiguous. V lost 3 bases, J lost 0 bases, and 12 bases lay in between. The V gene's germline CDR1 is SNHLY and CDR2 FYNNEI. This CDR3 has 16 amino acids. The CDR3 region has the DNA TGTGCCAGCAGTGATTTAGGTGGGTCCTCCTACAATGAGCAGTTCTTC. Its translation is CASSDLGGSSYNEQFF.

The chain joins TRBV9 to TRBJ2-7; 9 nucleotides line up with TRBD1. Germline CDR1 SGDLS, CDR2 YYNGEE. The V gene end was trimmed by 4 bases and the J gene end by 3 bases; junction bases not matched to a gene: 8. This CDR3 region has 15 residues. For the CDR3, the DNA is TGTGCCAGCAGCCCCCACGGGGACAGGGACTACGAGCAGTACTTC. Residues: CASSPHGDRDYEQYF.

About this clone itself: Other DNA sequences in the same sample also yield this CDR3. The V call is TRBV11-3, the J call TRBJ1-1; D not certain. The CDR3 consists of 14 residues. Germline CDR1 and CDR2: SGHNT and YENEEA. The ends were cut back, 1 base at V and 2 bases at J, with 8 bases in the middle. The CDR3 DNA sequence: TGTGCCAGCAGCTTAGGTGGGCTTAACACTGAAGCTTTCTTT. It yields the protein CASSLGGLNTEAFF.